What follows are 30 T cell receptor beta chains derived from one specimen sequenced in a study of blood T cell repertoires in COVID-19. Some clones are missing from TCRdb's copy, which holds only in-frame ones; the method was immunoSEQ multiplex PCR. The sample lists roughly 140,000 clones, roughly nine tenths seen once, with 2.4% in the top ten. Sequenced input: peripheral blood. Receptors originate from a woman in her sixties or seventies with acute or convalescent COVID-19.

The genes are TRBV5-1 and TRBJ2-1; TRBD2 matches at 12 bases. CDR3 length: 17 amino acids. V was pared by 4 bases and J by 9 bases, with 14 bases of the junction left unmatched. CDR1 is SGHRS and CDR2 is YFSETQ in the germline V gene. For the CDR3, the DNA is TGCGCCAGCAGCCCCCTTAGTGGGCTAGCGGGGGGGAGTGAGCAGTTCTTC. Amino acids: CASSPLSGLAGGSEQFF.

V and J are TRBV19 and TRBJ1-5; 7 bases line up with TRBD1. Losses at the gene ends were 5 bases for V and 7 bases for J; bases not matched to a gene: 5. Germline lookup yields CDR1 LNHDA and CDR2 SQIVND (reference sequence). This CDR3 has 13 residues. The CDR3 region is CASSEAGGQPQHF. The DNA of the CDR3 is TGTGCCAGTAGTGAGGCAGGGGGGCAGCCCCAGCATTTT.

The chain employs TRBV9 and TRBJ1-3; D may be TRBD1 (6 bases). Germline CDR1 reads SGDLS; CDR2 reads YYNGEE. This CDR3 spans 14 amino acids. V was pared by 1 base and J by 4 bases, with 9 bases between. The CDR3 DNA follows: TGTGCCAGCAGCGTATCCAGGGGAGGAAACACCATATATTTT. It translates to CASSVSRGGNTIYF.

The chain joins TRBV19 to TRBJ2-7; a possible D gene is TRBD1 (6 bases). The CDR3 is 13 amino acids. The V end lost 5 bases, the J end lost 5 bases, and 13 bases lay between the germline ends. The germline V gene has CDR1 LNHDA and CDR2 SQIVND (reference sequence). The CDR3 sequence is CASSPRQVHEQYF. The CDR3 nucleotides are TGTGCCAGTAGTCCGCGACAGGTCCACGAGCAGTACTTC. The full variable domain, its missing parts supplied by reference TRBV19 and TRBJ2-7, is DGGITQSPKYLFRKEGQNVTLSCEQNLNHDAMYWYRQDPGQGLRLIYYSQIVNDFQKGDIAEGYSVSREKKESFPLTVTSAQKNPTAFYLCASSPRQVHEQYFGPGTRLTVT.

V gene TRBV10-2 combines with J gene TRBJ1-1, with 7 bases aligning to TRBD1. This CDR3 contains 13 residues. The germline V gene encodes CDR1 WSHSY and CDR2 SAAADI. Unmatched junction bases numbered 4, after V lost 5 bases and J lost 4 bases. The CDR3 DNA is TGCGCCAGCAGTTGGGACAGAGGCACTGAAGCTTTCTTT. Translation: CASSWDRGTEAFF.

This clone was observed once. The chain joins TRBV7-2 to TRBJ2-7, with D maybe TRBD1 (6 bases). Germline CDR1 reads SGHTA; CDR2 reads FQGNSA. Deletions cut 2 bases from V and 5 bases from J, with 10 bases between. The CDR3 is 13 amino acids. DNA of the CDR3: TGTGCCAGCAGCTTAACAGGGTATGACGAGCAGTACTTC. Translated: CASSLTGYDEQYF.

The chain is built from TRBV5-8 and TRBJ2-7; D gene ambiguous. Germline V gene sequence: CDR1 SGHTS, CDR2 YDEGEE. Trimming removed 4 bases from V and 2 bases from J, with 16 bases in between. This CDR3 spans 15 amino acids. The CDR3 DNA reads TGTGCCAGCAGCACACCTCCGGGTCGGGCCTACGAGCAGTACTTC. It yields the protein CASSTPPGRAYEQYF.

The J gene is TRBJ2-3, the V gene TRBV27; 10 bases align to TRBD2. In germline, CDR1 is MNHEY, CDR2 SMNVEV (reference sequence). V lost 5 bases, J lost 5 bases, and 7 bases stayed unmatched. There are 15 residues in the CDR3. CDR3 residues: CASSPQRGGVDTQYF. The CDR3 bases are TGTGCCAGCAGTCCCCAGCGGGGGGGCGTAGATACGCAGTATTTT.

The J gene is TRBJ2-2, the V gene TRBV19, with 9 nucleotides matching TRBD2. CDR3 length: 15 residues. Germline V CDR1 and CDR2: LNHDA, SQIVND (reference sequence). J gave up 5 bases and V 2 bases, and 3 bases lay outside the gene matches. This chain's CDR3 is CASSIPLAGTGELFF. The CDR3 bases are TGTGCCAGTAGTATACCGCTAGCGGGGACCGGGGAGCTGTTTTTT.

V gene TRBV4-2 combines with J gene TRBJ2-3, with 9 bases that match TRBD2. Germline V gene sequence: CDR1 LGHNA, CDR2 YNFKEQ. CDR3 length equals 19 residues. Losses at the gene ends were 5 bases for V and 5 bases for J; bases not matched to a gene: 20. CDR3 bases: TGTGCCAGCAGCTACGGTGGCGTAGCGGGGGCCCCCCTTAGAGATACGCAGTATTTT. This translates into CASSYGGVAGAPLRDTQYF.

This chain uses TRBV7-2 with TRBJ1-2; D call uncertain. Germline V gene lookup returns CDR1 SGHTA and CDR2 FQGNSA. V lost 0 bases and J 3 bases, leaving 8 bases between the germline ends. The CDR3 spans 14 residues. Here the CDR3 reads CASSLAEYDYGYTF. The CDR3, as DNA: TGTGCCAGCAGCTTAGCGGAGTATGACTATGGCTACACCTTC.

J is TRBJ2-3 and V is TRBV5-6; 9 nucleotides match TRBD1. The CDR3 contains 14 residues. Germline V gene data show CDR1 as SGHDT and CDR2 as YYEEEE. The trim removed 4 bases at V and 7 bases at J, leaving 7 bases unmatched. CDR3 loop: CASSSGTGKNTQYF. The CDR3 DNA sequence: TGTGCCAGCAGCAGTGGGACAGGGAAAAATACGCAGTATTTT.

This clone was recorded once. The chain has TRBV4-3 and TRBJ2-5; 7 bases align to TRBD1. Trimming at V came to 3 bases and at J to 2 bases, leaving 9 bases not matched to a gene. Germline V gene data show CDR1 as LGHNA and CDR2 as YSLEER. This CDR3 has 16 residues. Here the CDR3 reads CASSHPGTVIQETQYF. The CDR3 nucleotides are TGCGCCAGCAGCCACCCCGGGACAGTAATTCAAGAGACCCAGTACTTC.

This chain uses TRBV7-8 with TRBJ1-3, with TRBD1 matching over 7 bases. Losses at the gene ends were 5 bases for V and 2 bases for J; bases not matched to a gene: 3. Germline-derived CDR1 and CDR2 are SGHVS and FQNEAQ. CDR3 length equals 14 residues. This chain's CDR3 is CASSTGQTGNTIYF. CDR3 nucleotides: TGTGCCAGCAGCACGGGACAGACTGGAAACACCATATATTTT.

The rearrangement uses TRBV5-1 and TRBJ2-1, with D maybe TRBD1 (6 bases). The CDR3 totals 16 residues. V was shortened by 4 bases and J by 10 bases, with 24 bases between the two germline ends. The germline gives CDR1 SGHRS, CDR2 YFSETQ. CDR3 region: CASSPLDRPVGSEQFF. DNA for the CDR3: TGCGCCAGCAGCCCGTTGGACAGACCAGTTGGGAGCGAGCAGTTCTTC.

This chain connects TRBV2 to TRBJ1-1; D gene ambiguous. Per germline, CDR1 SNHLY and CDR2 FYNNEI. Trimming removed 7 bases at V and 0 bases at J, with 9 bases between. The CDR3 loop spans 13 amino acids. The CDR3 region is CASIAGLNTEAFF. The CDR3 DNA reads TGTGCCAGCATTGCCGGTTTGAACACTGAAGCTTTCTTT. Supplemented by reference TRBV2 and TRBJ1-1, the full variable domain reads EPEVTQTPSHQVTQMGQEVILRCVPISNHLYFYWYRQILGQKVEFLVSFYNNEISEKSEIFDDQFSVERPDGSNFTLKIRSTKLEDSAMYFCASIAGLNTEAFFGQGTRLTVV.

A word on this clone: This same CDR3 is encoded by further DNA sequences in the sample. The chain carries TRBV5-1 and TRBJ2-3, with D perhaps TRBD1 (7 bases). The CDR3 has 14 residues. The V and J ends lost 0 bases and 3 bases respectively, with 8 bases between them. Germline lookup yields CDR1 SGHRS and CDR2 YFSETQ. The DNA of the CDR3 is TGCGCCAGCAGCTTGGCAGGGGGGACAGATACGCAGTATTTT. Its protein product is CASSLAGGTDTQYF.

As DNA, the CDR3 is TGTGCCACCAAGACAGGGGGTAATGAGCAGTTCTTC. Encoded protein: CATKTGGNEQFF. The chain joins TRBV12-3 or TRBV12-4 to TRBJ2-1; 9 nucleotides match TRBD1. Trimming at V came to 10 bases and at J to 7 bases, leaving 5 bases not matched to a gene. The CDR3 contains 12 residues.

The chain recombines TRBV11-2 with TRBJ1-5, with a tentative D call TRBD1 (6 bases). The CDR3 is 15 residues long. Germline V gene lookup returns CDR1 SGHAT and CDR2 FQNNGV. V was shortened by 4 bases and J by 0 bases, with 10 bases between the two germline ends. CDR3 sequence (DNA): TGTGCCAGCAGCTCGACAGGATATAGCAATCAGCCCCAGCATTTT. Translated, it gives CASSSTGYSNQPQHF.

The sample holds a few counts of this clone. V and J are TRBV28 and TRBJ1-2; 11 nucleotides match TRBD1. The junction had 7 bases not matched to a gene; V was cut back by 7 bases and J by 6 bases. This CDR3 spans 14 amino acids. CDR1 is MDHEN and CDR2 is SYDVKM in the germline V gene. CDR3 in DNA: TGTGCCAGCAACACAGGACAGGGGGCTAATGGCTACACCTTC. Encoded protein: CASNTGQGANGYTF.

This rearrangement joins TRBV28 to TRBJ2-3; D gene uncertain. V was cut by 8 bases and J by 1 base, with 7 bases left in between. CDR3 size: 12 residues. Germline loops: CDR1 MDHEN, CDR2 SYDVKM. This chain's CDR3 is CASSAGTDTQYF. The CDR3 nucleotides are TGTGCCAGCTCTGCGGGCACAGATACGCAGTATTTT.

This clone was seen just once. This chain joins TRBV7-8 and TRBJ1-2, with 7 bases fitting TRBD1. Germline loops: CDR1 SGHVS, CDR2 FQNEAQ. This CDR3 region has 16 residues. J gave up 2 bases and V 5 bases, and 11 bases lay outside the gene matches. CDR3 loop: CASSPPSAGQNYGYTF. In DNA, the CDR3 is TGTGCCAGCAGCCCCCCCTCGGCGGGACAGAACTATGGCTACACCTTC.

This clone was recorded only once. The V gene is TRBV28, the J gene TRBJ1-2, with 8 bases fitting TRBD1. V was clipped by 6 bases and J by 4 bases; unmatched bases: 7. This CDR3 contains 14 residues. Germline V gives CDR1 MDHEN, CDR2 SYDVKM. CDR3 region: CASRTGATGYGYTF. The CDR3 coding sequence is TGTGCCAGCAGGACAGGGGCGACGGGCTATGGCTACACCTTC.

The V gene is TRBV5-1, the J gene TRBJ2-3; 10 nucleotides match TRBD2. The CDR3 length is 16 residues. V lost 0 bases, J lost 6 bases, and 7 bases stayed unmatched. The V gene's germline CDR1 is SGHRS and CDR2 YFSETQ. The CDR3 bases are TGCGCCAGCAGCTTGGTTGTAGCGGGGGGTTTTGATACGCAGTATTTT. Translated, it gives CASSLVVAGGFDTQYF.

This chain connects TRBV7-2 to TRBJ1-6; 8 bases agree with TRBD1. This CDR3 has 13 amino acids. The V gene end was trimmed by 11 bases and the J gene end by 7 bases; junction bases not matched to a gene: 7. Per the germline V gene, CDR1 is SGHTA and CDR2 is FQGNSA. In DNA form, the CDR3 reads TGTGCCCTTAGTCGGACAGGGAATTCACCCCTCCACTTT. Encoded protein: CALSRTGNSPLHF.

The rearrangement joins TRBV7-2 to TRBJ2-2, with TRBD2 matching 7 bases. The CDR3 sequence is 17 residues long. Germline V CDR1 and CDR2: SGHTA, FQGNSA. V trimming: 6 bases; J trimming: 3 bases; junction bases outside the gene matches: 13. The CDR3 protein is CASSPGLGGVDTGELFF. In nucleotides, the CDR3 is TGTGCCAGCAGTCCTGGACTAGGAGGTGTCGACACCGGGGAGCTGTTTTTT.

The rearrangement links TRBV25-1 to TRBJ2-5, with a possible D match to TRBD2 (5 bases). The CDR3 runs 15 residues. V was pared by 3 bases and J by 4 bases, with 15 bases between. Per germline, CDR1 MGHDK and CDR2 SYGVNS. CDR3 in amino acids: CASSDMDSRGETQYF. The CDR3 nucleotides are TGTGCCAGCAGTGATATGGACTCACGAGGAGAGACCCAGTACTTC.

V gene TRBV6-5 combines with J gene TRBJ1-3, with D unclear. The CDR3 runs 14 residues. The V end was cut by 4 bases, the J end by 0 bases, with 7 bases between. Germline-derived CDR1 and CDR2 are MNHEY and SVGAGI. CDR3 DNA sequence: TGTGCCAGCAGTTCGGGGTACTCTGGAAACACCATATATTTT. Translated, it gives CASSSGYSGNTIYF.

The chain recombines TRBV7-9 with TRBJ2-1; 8 bases agree with TRBD2. CDR1 and CDR2 (germline): SEHNR, FQNEAQ (reference sequence). The ends lost 3 bases at V and 2 bases at J; junction bases unmatched: 6. This CDR3 comprises 16 residues. As DNA, the CDR3 is TGTGCCAGCAGCTTTCCCATTAGCGGGGCCTACAATGAGCAGTTCTTC. The encoded protein is CASSFPISGAYNEQFF.

This clone showed up just once. The V gene is TRBV6-5, the J gene TRBJ2-1, with TRBD2 matching over 7 bases. CDR1 and CDR2 (germline): MNHEY, SVGAGI. This CDR3 has 15 amino acids. V trimming: 6 bases; J trimming: 3 bases; junction bases outside the gene matches: 8. The CDR3 here is CASSPMGGGYNEQFF. The CDR3 DNA follows: TGTGCCAGCAGCCCCATGGGCGGGGGCTACAATGAGCAGTTCTTC.